These T cell receptor beta chains were read from a single sample in a study of T cell repertoires in aging, cancer and after chemotherapy. A single record per CDR3 protein comes from TCRdb applying MiXCR to the multiplex PCR reads. The sample has 600 to 750 distinct CDR3 sequences; 25% to 30% are singletons. The sequenced sample consisted of blood. The receptors stem from a human donor with a blood cancer. CDR3s include the opening cysteine and the closing phenylalanine or tryptophan. D genes are given only for firm matches. Some rows mark clone size as missing; the rest say once, few, many or name a class of expanded clone.

j_gene: TRBJ2-1
v_gene: TRBV30
d_gene: TRBD2
abundance: NA
CDR3nt: TGTGCCTGGAGTGCCAGCACCGGACAGGGTGCTCTAGCGGGGGCCTTGGGGCAGTTCTTC
CDR3aa: CAWSASTGQGALAGALGQFF

j_gene: TRBJ2-7
v_gene: TRBV7-6
d_gene: TRBD1
abundance: medium-sized
CDR3nt: TGTGCCAGCAGCTTAGAGGGACAGGGGACCGAGCAGTACTTC
CDR3aa: CASSLEGQGTEQYF

j_gene: TRBJ2-7
v_gene: TRBV7-2
d_gene: NA
abundance: medium-sized
CDR3nt: TGTGCCAGCAGCTTAGTTGGAGGGAGGGGGCGGAACGAGCAGTACTTC
CDR3aa: CASSLVGGRGRNEQYF

j_gene: TRBJ1-2
v_gene: TRBV27
d_gene: NA
abundance: large
CDR3nt: TGTGCCAGCAGTTCGATCCTGACAGGCGGCTACACCTTC
CDR3aa: CASSSILTGGYTF

j_gene: TRBJ1-2
v_gene: TRBV5-1
d_gene: NA
abundance: medium-sized
CDR3nt: TGCGCCAGCAGCTTGTACCGGGGAGAGGGTGGCTACACCTTC
CDR3aa: CASSLYRGEGGYTF

j_gene: TRBJ1-1
v_gene: TRBV12-3/TRBV12-4
d_gene: NA
abundance: medium-sized
CDR3nt: TGTGCCAGCAGGTTTCCGGGGAAAAACACTGAAGCTTTCTTT
CDR3aa: CASRFPGKNTEAFF

j_gene: TRBJ1-3
v_gene: TRBV19
d_gene: NA
abundance: large
CDR3nt: TGTGCCAGTAGTAGGGGTTGGGCTGGAAACACCATATATTTT
CDR3aa: CASSRGWAGNTIYF

j_gene: TRBJ1-4
v_gene: TRBV5-1
d_gene: NA
abundance: medium-sized
CDR3nt: TGCGCCAGCAGCTTACAAGGGCCTCCTAATGAAAAACTGTTTTTT
CDR3aa: CASSLQGPPNEKLFF

j_gene: TRBJ2-2
v_gene: TRBV4-3
d_gene: TRBD2
abundance: medium-sized
CDR3nt: TGCGCCAGCAGCCAAAGAGCGGGGGGGCCCAACGGGGAGCTGTTTTTT
CDR3aa: CASSQRAGGPNGELFF

j_gene: TRBJ2-7
v_gene: TRBV4-3
d_gene: NA
abundance: medium-sized
CDR3nt: TGCGCCAGCAGCCAAGATGAGGGGACCTACGAGCAGTACTTC
CDR3aa: CASSQDEGTYEQYF

j_gene: TRBJ1-5
v_gene: TRBV19
d_gene: NA
abundance: NA
CDR3nt: TGTGCCAGTAGTGGGACCGGCAATCAGCCCCAGCATTTT
CDR3aa: CASSGTGNQPQHF

j_gene: TRBJ2-3
v_gene: TRBV6-6
d_gene: TRBD2
abundance: NA
CDR3nt: TGTGCCAGCGCCCCCGGGGCTAGCGGGAGCACAGATACGCAGTATTTT
CDR3aa: CASAPGASGSTDTQYF

j_gene: TRBJ2-7
v_gene: TRBV20-1
d_gene: TRBD1
abundance: few
CDR3nt: TGCAGTGCTAGCCACCCCGGGACAGGTGAACGGGAGCAGTACTTC
CDR3aa: CSASHPGTGEREQYF

j_gene: TRBJ1-5
v_gene: TRBV15
d_gene: NA
abundance: medium-sized
CDR3nt: TGTGCCACCAGCAGCATCGGAGGGGGGGGCAATCAGCCCCAGCATTTT
CDR3aa: CATSSIGGGGNQPQHF

j_gene: TRBJ2-5
v_gene: TRBV18
d_gene: TRBD1
abundance: NA
CDR3nt: TGTGCCAGCTCAACAGGGGTGTCGACCGGGGAGACCCAGTACTTC
CDR3aa: CASSTGVSTGETQYF

j_gene: TRBJ2-1
v_gene: TRBV14
d_gene: TRBD1
abundance: medium-sized
CDR3nt: TGTGCCAGCAGCCACTGGACAGGGTTTACAAATGAGCAGTTCTTC
CDR3aa: CASSHWTGFTNEQFF

j_gene: TRBJ2-2
v_gene: TRBV2
d_gene: TRBD1
abundance: medium-sized
CDR3nt: TGTGCCAGCAGTTCCCAGGGGGCTGACTACACCGGGGAGCTGTTTTTT
CDR3aa: CASSSQGADYTGELFF

j_gene: TRBJ2-1
v_gene: TRBV2
d_gene: NA
abundance: medium-sized
CDR3nt: TGTGCCAGCCGGGCGGAAGGATCAGGGCGGTTCTTC
CDR3aa: CASRAEGSGRFF

j_gene: TRBJ2-5
v_gene: TRBV10-3
d_gene: NA
abundance: large
CDR3nt: TGTGCCATCAGTGAGGACAGACAGACCCAGTACTTC
CDR3aa: CAISEDRQTQYF

j_gene: TRBJ1-2
v_gene: TRBV6-1
d_gene: TRBD1
abundance: NA
CDR3nt: TGTGCCAGCAGTACCCGGGACAGACCATCCTATGGCTACACCTTC
CDR3aa: CASSTRDRPSYGYTF

j_gene: TRBJ2-1
v_gene: TRBV19
d_gene: NA
abundance: large
CDR3nt: TGTGCCAGTAGTTCTCCGGGGAGGCAGGGCTACAATGAGCAGTTCTTC
CDR3aa: CASSSPGRQGYNEQFF

j_gene: TRBJ1-1
v_gene: TRBV5-4
d_gene: NA
abundance: medium-sized
CDR3nt: TGTGCCAGCAGCCGCGGGGCGATTATGAACACTGAAGCTTTCTTT
CDR3aa: CASSRGAIMNTEAFF

j_gene: TRBJ2-1
v_gene: TRBV10-3
d_gene: NA
abundance: large
CDR3nt: TGTGCCATCAGGGGGTTTCGGGGAGGCCGGGAGCAGTTCTTC
CDR3aa: CAIRGFRGGREQFF

j_gene: TRBJ2-6
v_gene: TRBV28
d_gene: NA
abundance: medium-sized
CDR3nt: TGTGCCAGCAGTTTACTAGGCTCTGGGGCCAACGTCCTGACTTTC
CDR3aa: CASSLLGSGANVLTF

j_gene: TRBJ1-2
v_gene: TRBV29-1
d_gene: NA
abundance: large
CDR3nt: TGCAGCGTTGAGGATCGGACGAGCTATGGCTACACCTTC
CDR3aa: CSVEDRTSYGYTF